This TCR beta chain was profiled in a study of blood T cell repertoires in COVID-19. About the research overall: The United States, Italy and Spain supplied acute and convalescent COVID-19 samples. T cells, B-cell-depleted T cells, or PBMCs provided the cDNA or gDNA that served as material.

V was clipped by 6 bases and J by 2 bases; unmatched bases: 6. Germline V gene sequence: CDR1 MGHDK, CDR2 SYGVNS. The CDR3 is 14 amino acids. Sequencing was performed with immunoSEQ multiplex PCR; in TCRdb, only in-frame clones are kept and a portion is missing. The sample carries around 190,000 clones, roughly 82% recorded once. The material sequenced was peripheral blood. J is TRBJ1-1 and V is TRBV25-1, with 7 bases fitting TRBD1. This clonotype originated in a woman aged 55-70 years with COVID-19, enrolled during active disease. The CDR3 region has the DNA TGTGCCAGCAGACCGACAGGGCTTAACACTGAAGCTTTCTTT. This translates into CASRPTGLNTEAFF.